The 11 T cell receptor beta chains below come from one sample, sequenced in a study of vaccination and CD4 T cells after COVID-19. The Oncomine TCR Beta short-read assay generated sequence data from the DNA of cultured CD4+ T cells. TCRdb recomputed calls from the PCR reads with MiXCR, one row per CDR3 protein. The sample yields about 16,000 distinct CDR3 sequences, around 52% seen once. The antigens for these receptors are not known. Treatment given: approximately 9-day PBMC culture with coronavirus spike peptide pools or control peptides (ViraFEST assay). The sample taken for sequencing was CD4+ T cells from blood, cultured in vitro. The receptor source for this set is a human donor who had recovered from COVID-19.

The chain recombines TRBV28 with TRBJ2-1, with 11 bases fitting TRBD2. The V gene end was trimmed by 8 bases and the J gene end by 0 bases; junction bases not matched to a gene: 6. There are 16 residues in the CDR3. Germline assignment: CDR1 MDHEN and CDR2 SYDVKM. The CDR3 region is CASVPTSGSSYNEQFF. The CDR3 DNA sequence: TGTGCCAGCGTACCCACTAGCGGGAGCTCCTACAATGAGCAGTTCTTC.

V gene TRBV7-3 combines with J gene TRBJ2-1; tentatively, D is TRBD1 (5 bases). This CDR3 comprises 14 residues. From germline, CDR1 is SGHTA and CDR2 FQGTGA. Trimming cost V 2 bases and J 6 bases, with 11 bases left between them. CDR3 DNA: TGTGCCAGCAGCTTAGGGGCTAGTTCCAATGAGCAGTTCTTC. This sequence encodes CASSLGASSNEQFF.

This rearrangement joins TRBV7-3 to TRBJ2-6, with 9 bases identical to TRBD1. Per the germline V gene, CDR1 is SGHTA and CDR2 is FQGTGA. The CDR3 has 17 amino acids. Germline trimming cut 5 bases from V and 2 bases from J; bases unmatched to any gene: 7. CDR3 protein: CASSPTGTGTGANVLTF. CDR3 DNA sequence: TGTGCCAGCAGCCCTACCGGGACAGGGACTGGGGCCAACGTCCTGACTTTC.

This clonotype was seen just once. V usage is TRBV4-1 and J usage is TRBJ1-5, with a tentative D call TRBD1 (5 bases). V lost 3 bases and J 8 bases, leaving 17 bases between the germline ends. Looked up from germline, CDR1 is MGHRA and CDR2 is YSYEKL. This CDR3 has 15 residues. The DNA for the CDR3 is TGCGCCAGCAGCCAGGGCACCGGGACCCCGGAGCCCCAGCATTTT. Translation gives CASSQGTGTPEPQHF.

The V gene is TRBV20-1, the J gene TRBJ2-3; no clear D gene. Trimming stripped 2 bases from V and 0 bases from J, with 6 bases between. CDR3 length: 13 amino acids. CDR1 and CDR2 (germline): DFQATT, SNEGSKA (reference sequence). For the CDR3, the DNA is TGCAGTGCTAGACTCTATAGCACAGATACGCAGTATTTT. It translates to CSARLYSTDTQYF.

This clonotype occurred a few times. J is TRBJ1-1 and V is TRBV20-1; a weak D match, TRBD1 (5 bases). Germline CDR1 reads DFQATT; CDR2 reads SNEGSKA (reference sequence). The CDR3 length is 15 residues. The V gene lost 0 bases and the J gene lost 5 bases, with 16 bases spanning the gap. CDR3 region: CSARDLGTGRTEAFF. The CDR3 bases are TGCAGTGCTAGAGATCTGGGGACCGGGAGGACTGAAGCTTTCTTT.

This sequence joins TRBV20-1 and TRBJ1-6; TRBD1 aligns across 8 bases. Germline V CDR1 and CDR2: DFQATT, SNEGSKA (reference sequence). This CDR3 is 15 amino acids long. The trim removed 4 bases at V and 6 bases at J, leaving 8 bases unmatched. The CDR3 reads CSATPRTGFNSPLHF. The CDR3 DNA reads TGCAGTGCTACTCCAAGGACAGGGTTTAATTCACCCCTCCACTTT.

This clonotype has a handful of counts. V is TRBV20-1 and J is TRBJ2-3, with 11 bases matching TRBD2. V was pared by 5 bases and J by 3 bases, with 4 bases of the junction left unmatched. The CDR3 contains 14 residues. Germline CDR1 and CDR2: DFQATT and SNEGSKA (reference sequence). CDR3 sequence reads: CSALAGGRTDTQYF. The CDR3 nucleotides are TGCAGTGCTTTAGCGGGGGGGAGGACAGATACGCAGTATTTT.

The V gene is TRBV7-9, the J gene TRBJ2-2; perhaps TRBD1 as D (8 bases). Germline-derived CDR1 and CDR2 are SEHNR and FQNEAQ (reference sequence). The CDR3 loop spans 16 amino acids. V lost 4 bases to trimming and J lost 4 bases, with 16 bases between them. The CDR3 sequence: CASSSRTGGGTGELFF. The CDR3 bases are TGTGCCAGCAGCTCGAGAACAGGGGGGGGCACCGGGGAGCTGTTTTTT.

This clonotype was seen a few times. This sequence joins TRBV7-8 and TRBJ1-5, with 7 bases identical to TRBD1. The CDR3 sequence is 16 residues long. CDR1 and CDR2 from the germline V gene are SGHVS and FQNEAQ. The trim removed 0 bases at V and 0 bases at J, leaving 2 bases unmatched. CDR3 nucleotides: TGTGCCAGCAGCTTAGCAGGGGGCTATAGCAATCAGCCCCAGCATTTT. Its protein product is CASSLAGGYSNQPQHF. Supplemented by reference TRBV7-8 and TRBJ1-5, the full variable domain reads GAGVSQSPRYKVAKRGQDVALRCDPISGHVSLFWYQQALGQGPEFLTYFQNEAQLDKSGLPSDRFFAERPEGSVSTLKIQRTQQEDSAVYLCASSLAGGYSNQPQHFGDGTRLSIL.

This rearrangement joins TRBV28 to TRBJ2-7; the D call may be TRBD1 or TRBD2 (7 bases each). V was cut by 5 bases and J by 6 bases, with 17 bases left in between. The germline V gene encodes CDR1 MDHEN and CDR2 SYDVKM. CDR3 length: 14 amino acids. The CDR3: CASSRPRGRGEQYF. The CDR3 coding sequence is TGTGCCAGCAGTCGGCCCAGGGGGAGGGGCGAGCAGTACTTC.